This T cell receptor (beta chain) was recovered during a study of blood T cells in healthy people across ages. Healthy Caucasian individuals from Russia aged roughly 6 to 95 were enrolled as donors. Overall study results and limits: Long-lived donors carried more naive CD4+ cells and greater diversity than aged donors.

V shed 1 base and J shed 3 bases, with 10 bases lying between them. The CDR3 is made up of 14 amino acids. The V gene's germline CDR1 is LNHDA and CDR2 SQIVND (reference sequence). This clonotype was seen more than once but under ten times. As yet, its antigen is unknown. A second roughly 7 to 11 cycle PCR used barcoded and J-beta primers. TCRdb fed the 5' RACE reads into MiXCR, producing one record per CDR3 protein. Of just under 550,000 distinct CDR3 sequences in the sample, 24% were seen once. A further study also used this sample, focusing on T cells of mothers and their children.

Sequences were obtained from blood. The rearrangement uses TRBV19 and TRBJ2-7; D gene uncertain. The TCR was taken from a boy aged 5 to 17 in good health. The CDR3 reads CASSIAATYYEQYF. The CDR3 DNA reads TGTGCCAGTAGTATAGCGGCCACTTACTACGAGCAGTACTTC.